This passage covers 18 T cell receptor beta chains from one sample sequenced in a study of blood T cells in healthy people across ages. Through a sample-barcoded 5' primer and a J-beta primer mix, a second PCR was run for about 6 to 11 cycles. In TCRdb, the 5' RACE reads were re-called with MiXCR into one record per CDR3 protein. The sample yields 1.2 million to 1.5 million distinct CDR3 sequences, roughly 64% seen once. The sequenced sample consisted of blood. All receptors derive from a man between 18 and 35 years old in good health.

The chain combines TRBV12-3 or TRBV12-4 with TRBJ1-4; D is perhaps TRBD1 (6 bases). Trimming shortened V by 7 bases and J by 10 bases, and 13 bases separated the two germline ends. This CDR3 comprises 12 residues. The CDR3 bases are TGTGCCAGCAACACAGGGTTCGGAAAACTGTTTTTT. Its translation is CASNTGFGKLFF.

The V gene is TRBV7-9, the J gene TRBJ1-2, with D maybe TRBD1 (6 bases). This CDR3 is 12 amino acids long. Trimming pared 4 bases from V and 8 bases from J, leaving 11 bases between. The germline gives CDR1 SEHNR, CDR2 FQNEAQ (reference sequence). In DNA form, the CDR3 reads TGTGCCAGCAGCTCGGCAGACAGGGGCTACACCTTC. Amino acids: CASSSADRGYTF.

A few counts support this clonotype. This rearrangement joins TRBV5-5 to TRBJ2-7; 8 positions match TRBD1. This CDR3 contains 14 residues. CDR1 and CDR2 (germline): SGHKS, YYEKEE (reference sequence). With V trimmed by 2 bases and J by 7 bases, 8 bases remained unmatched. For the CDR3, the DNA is TGTGCCAGCAGCTTAAGGACAGGGTACGGAGAGCAGTACTTC. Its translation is CASSLRTGYGEQYF.

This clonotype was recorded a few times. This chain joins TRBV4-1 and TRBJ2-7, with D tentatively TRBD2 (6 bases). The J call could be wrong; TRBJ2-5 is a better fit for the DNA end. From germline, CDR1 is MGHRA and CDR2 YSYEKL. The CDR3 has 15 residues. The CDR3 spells CASSQAVVGGETQYF. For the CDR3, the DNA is TGCGCCAGCAGCCAAGCGGTTGTGGGGGGAGAGACCCAGTACTTC.

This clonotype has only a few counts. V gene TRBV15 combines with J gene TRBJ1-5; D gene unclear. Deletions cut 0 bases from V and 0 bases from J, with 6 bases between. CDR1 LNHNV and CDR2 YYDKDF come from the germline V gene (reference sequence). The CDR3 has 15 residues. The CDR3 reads CATSREDNSNQPQHF. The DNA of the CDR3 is TGTGCCACCAGCAGAGAAGACAATAGCAATCAGCCCCAGCATTTT.

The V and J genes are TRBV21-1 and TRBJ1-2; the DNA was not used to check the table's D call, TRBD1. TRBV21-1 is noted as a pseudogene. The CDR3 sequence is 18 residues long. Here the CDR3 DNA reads TGTGCCAGCAGCGCTCAAAGCAGCCTAGACAGGGGGCGGAGTGCCTACACCTTC. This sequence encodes CASSAQSSLDRGRSAYTF.

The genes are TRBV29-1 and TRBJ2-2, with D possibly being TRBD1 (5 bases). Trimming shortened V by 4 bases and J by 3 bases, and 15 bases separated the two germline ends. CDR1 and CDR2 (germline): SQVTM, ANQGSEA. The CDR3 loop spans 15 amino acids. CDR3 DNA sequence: TGCAGCGTTGTTCCTCAGGGTTGGCACACCGGGGAGCTGTTTTTT. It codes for CSVVPQGWHTGELFF.

As DNA, the CDR3 is TGCAGTGCTAGAGCAAAGGCAGGGAAGCCTGGCTACACCTTC. It yields the protein CSARAKAGKPGYTF. This chain joins TRBV20-1 and TRBJ1-2; TRBD1 is a possible D gene (5 bases). The CDR3 length is 14 residues. Germline V lookup: CDR1 DFQATT, CDR2 SNEGSKA (reference sequence). The V end was cut by 1 base, the J end by 7 bases, with 16 bases between.

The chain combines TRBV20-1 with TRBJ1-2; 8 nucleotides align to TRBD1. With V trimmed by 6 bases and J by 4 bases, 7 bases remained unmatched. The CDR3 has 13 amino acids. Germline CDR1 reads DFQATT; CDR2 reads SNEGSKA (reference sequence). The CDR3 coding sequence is TGCAGTGCACCCGGACAGGGCGTCTATGGCTACACCTTC. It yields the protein CSAPGQGVYGYTF.

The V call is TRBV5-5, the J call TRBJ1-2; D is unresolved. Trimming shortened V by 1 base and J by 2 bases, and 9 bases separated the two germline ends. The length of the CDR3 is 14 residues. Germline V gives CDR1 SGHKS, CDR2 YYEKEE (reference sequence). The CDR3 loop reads CASSLTSGNYGYTF. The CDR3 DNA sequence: TGTGCCAGCAGCTTGACTTCGGGAAACTATGGCTACACCTTC.

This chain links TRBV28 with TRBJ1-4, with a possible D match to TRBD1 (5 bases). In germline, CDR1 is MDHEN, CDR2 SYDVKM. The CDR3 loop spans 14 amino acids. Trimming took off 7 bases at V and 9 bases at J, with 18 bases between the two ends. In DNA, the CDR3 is TGTGCCAGCACCGGAGGCGGGGGATGGCAAAAACTGTTTTTT. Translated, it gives CASTGGGGWQKLFF.

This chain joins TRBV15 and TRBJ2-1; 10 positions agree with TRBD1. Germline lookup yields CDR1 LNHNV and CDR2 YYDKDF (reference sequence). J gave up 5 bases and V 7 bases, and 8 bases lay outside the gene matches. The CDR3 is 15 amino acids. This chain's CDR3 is CATIQIGTGDNEQFF. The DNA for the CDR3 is TGTGCCACCATCCAAATAGGGACAGGGGACAATGAGCAGTTCTTC. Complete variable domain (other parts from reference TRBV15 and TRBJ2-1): DAMVIQNPRYQVTQFGKPVTLSCSQTLNHNVMYWYQQKSSQAPKLLFHYYDKDFNNEADTPDNFQSRRPNTSFCFLDIRSPGLGDTAMYLCATIQIGTGDNEQFFGPGTRLTVL.

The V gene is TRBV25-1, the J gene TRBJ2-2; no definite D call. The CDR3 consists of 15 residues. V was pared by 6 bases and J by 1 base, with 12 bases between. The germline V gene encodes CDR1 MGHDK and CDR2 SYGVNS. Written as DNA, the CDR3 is TGTGCCAGCAGCCCGATAGCCGAGAACACCGGGGAGCTGTTTTTT. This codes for CASSPIAENTGELFF.

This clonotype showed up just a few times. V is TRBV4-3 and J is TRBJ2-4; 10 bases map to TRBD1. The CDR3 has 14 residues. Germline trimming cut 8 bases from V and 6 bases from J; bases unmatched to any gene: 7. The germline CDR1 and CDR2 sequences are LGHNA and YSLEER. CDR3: CASGTGQGGNIQYF. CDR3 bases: TGCGCCAGCGGGACCGGACAGGGGGGAAACATTCAGTACTTC.

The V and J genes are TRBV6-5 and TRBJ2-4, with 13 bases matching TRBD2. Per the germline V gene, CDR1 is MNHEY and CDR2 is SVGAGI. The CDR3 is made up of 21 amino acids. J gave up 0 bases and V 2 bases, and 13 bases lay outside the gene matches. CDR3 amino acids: CASSYRRYGLAGAGAKNIQYF. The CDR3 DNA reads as TGTGCCAGCAGTTACCGGCGATACGGACTAGCGGGAGCAGGAGCCAAAAACATTCAGTACTTC.

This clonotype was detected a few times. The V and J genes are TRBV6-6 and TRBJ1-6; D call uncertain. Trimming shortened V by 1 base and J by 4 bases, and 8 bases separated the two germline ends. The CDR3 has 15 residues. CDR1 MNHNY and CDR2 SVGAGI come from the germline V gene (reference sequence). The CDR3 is CASSYYSGYNSPLHF. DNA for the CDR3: TGTGCCAGCAGTTACTATTCCGGATATAATTCACCCCTCCACTTT.

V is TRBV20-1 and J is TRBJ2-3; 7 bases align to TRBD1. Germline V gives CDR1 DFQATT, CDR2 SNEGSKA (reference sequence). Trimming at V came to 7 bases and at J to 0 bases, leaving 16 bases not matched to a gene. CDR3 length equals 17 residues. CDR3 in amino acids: CSDSPIRTGLSTDTQYF. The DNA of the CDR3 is TGCAGTGACAGCCCCATCAGGACAGGACTTAGCACAGATACGCAGTATTTT.

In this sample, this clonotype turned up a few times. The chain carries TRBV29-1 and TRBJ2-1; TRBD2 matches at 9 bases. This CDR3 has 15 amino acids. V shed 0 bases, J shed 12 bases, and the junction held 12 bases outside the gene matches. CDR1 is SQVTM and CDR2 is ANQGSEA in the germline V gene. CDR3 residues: CSVEDPGIPGLAQFF. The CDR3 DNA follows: TGCAGCGTTGAAGATCCGGGGATCCCGGGACTAGCGCAGTTCTTC.